This TCR beta chain was sequenced for a study of control samples from healthy donors and cancer patients. Assay used: immunoSEQ multiplex PCR; TCRdb lists only in-frame clones, some missing. The sample lists about 140,000 clones, around 94% seen once, with about an eighth in the top ten. V dropped 4 bases and J dropped 5; count of bases not matched to a gene: 6. Germline V CDR1 and CDR2: SQVTM, ANQGSEA. This CDR3 has 14 amino acids. The J gene is TRBJ1-2, the V gene TRBV29-1; 11 bases align to TRBD1. The sample comprised blood. This clonotype originated in a man between 40 and 49 years old in good health. CDR3 nucleotide sequence: TGCAGCGTTGCGACCGGGACAGGGGGGTATGGCTACACCTTC. Residues: CSVATGTGGYGYTF.